This TCR beta chain was documented in a study of blood T cell repertoires in COVID-19. Study overall: Acute and convalescent COVID-19 specimens originated in the United States, Italy and Spain.

After removal of 1 base from V and 3 bases from J, the junction contained 2 bases not matched to a gene. The germline V gene has CDR1 SGHTA and CDR2 FQGNSA. This CDR3 is built from 16 residues. Original methodology: Quantification of nucleated cells was approximated via reference gene primer amplification. Sequenced by immunoSEQ multiplex PCR; TCRdb stores in-frame clones only, minus some. V, J and clone size are taken as reported in that table, and D and trimming were inferred from the DNA itself. The sample has 470,000 or so clones; approximately 85% are singletons. The sequenced material came from peripheral blood. The source is a human donor in a cohort sampled during active COVID-19. The chain carries TRBV7-2 and TRBJ2-7, with 14 bases that match TRBD2. CDR3 residues: CASSLGGTSGGYEQYF. The CDR3 DNA is TGTGCCAGCAGCTTAGGAGGGACTAGCGGGGGCTACGAGCAGTACTTC.